Below are 20 T cell receptor beta chains sequenced from a single sample in a study of cytomegalovirus exposure and HLA in healthy donors. The method was immunoSEQ multiplex PCR; TCRdb's version includes in-frame clones alone and lacks a portion of them. Of 47,000 or so clones listed, about 90% were seen once; the top ten hold more than 1.4%. Sequences were obtained from PBMCs. The source of these receptors is a man aged 18 to 29 in good health and CMV-seronegative.

This clone appeared once. V is TRBV20-1 and J is TRBJ2-4; D is unresolved. The germline gives CDR1 DFQATT, CDR2 SNEGSKA (reference sequence). V lost 4 bases, J lost 14 bases, and 15 bases lay in between. The CDR3 length is 11 residues. CDR3 region: CSATILSFKYF. The DNA for the CDR3 is TGCAGTGCTACAATACTAAGCTTTAAGTACTTC.

The rearrangement joins TRBV4-3 to TRBJ2-5; D is perhaps TRBD1 (6 bases). Trimming took 6 bases from V and 3 from J, leaving 23 bases between them. The CDR3 runs 17 residues. Per the germline V gene, CDR1 is LGHNA and CDR2 is YSLEER. CDR3 residues: CASSHPPMGARKETQYF. The CDR3 nucleotides read TGCGCCAGCAGTCACCCACCAATGGGGGCAAGGAAAGAGACCCAGTACTTC.

J is TRBJ1-3 and V is TRBV5-4; D unresolved. Germline CDR1 reads SGHNT; CDR2 reads YYREEE (reference sequence). This CDR3 is built from 15 residues. The V end lost 0 bases, the J end lost 0 bases, and 7 bases lay between the germline ends. CDR3 loop: CASSLAQSSGNTIYF. The CDR3 nucleotides are TGTGCCAGCAGCTTGGCCCAGTCCTCTGGAAACACCATATATTTT.

The chain has TRBV4-3 and TRBJ1-2; 7 positions agree with TRBD1. Germline values: CDR1 LGHNA, CDR2 YSLEER. This CDR3 is built from 14 residues. Trimming took 2 bases from V and 6 from J; bases not matched to a gene: 6. CDR3 coding DNA: TGCGCCAGCAGCCAATCCCCCCAGGGGGATGGCTACACCTTC. Encoded protein: CASSQSPQGDGYTF.

CDR3: CASRSDRGLNTEAFF. In DNA, the CDR3 is TGTGCCAGCAGGTCCGACAGGGGGCTGAACACTGAAGCTTTCTTT. V is TRBV28 and J is TRBJ1-1, with TRBD1 identical over 10 bases. In germline, CDR1 is MDHEN, CDR2 SYDVKM. Germline trimming cut 6 bases from V and 0 bases from J; bases unmatched to any gene: 4. The CDR3 has 15 residues.

This clone was seen more than once but under ten times. V and J are TRBV11-3 and TRBJ2-7; 7 bases match TRBD2. V shed 1 base and J 5 bases; nucleotides not matched to a gene: 5. The germline V gene has CDR1 SGHNT and CDR2 YENEEA. The CDR3 has 14 residues. This CDR3 reads CASSLAGGYDEQYF. DNA of the CDR3: TGTGCCAGCAGCTTAGCGGGAGGTTATGACGAGCAGTACTTC.

CDR3 region: CASSSGPGTGQVQYF. The CDR3, as DNA: TGTGCCAGCAGCTCCGGACCCGGGACAGGCCAAGTTCAGTACTTC. V is TRBV7-2 and J is TRBJ2-4, with 8 bases aligning to TRBD1. The germline V gene has CDR1 SGHTA and CDR2 FQGNSA. J lost 11 bases, V lost 4 bases, and 13 bases had no gene match. The length of the CDR3 is 15 residues.

The rearrangement links TRBV9 to TRBJ2-7, with 8 bases fitting TRBD2. The V gene end was trimmed by 4 bases and the J gene end by 4 bases; junction bases not matched to a gene: 7. CDR3 length equals 14 residues. Looked up from germline, CDR1 is SGDLS and CDR2 is YYNGEE. The CDR3 loop is CASSPDTSGYEQYF. The CDR3 nucleotides are TGTGCCAGCAGCCCGGATACTAGCGGATACGAGCAGTACTTC.

The rearrangement links TRBV29-1 to TRBJ2-3; D is possibly TRBD1 (6 bases). The V end was cut by 7 bases, the J end by 2 bases, with 10 bases between. From germline, CDR1 is SQVTM and CDR2 ANQGSEA. This CDR3 comprises 12 residues. The CDR3 DNA sequence: TGCAGCGGAGCAGGGGTCACAGATACGCAGTATTTT. This encodes CSGAGVTDTQYF.

The gene calls are TRBV21-1 and TRBJ2-3; TRBD2 is the table's D call, not checked against the DNA. TRBV21-1 is a documented pseudogene. This CDR3 is built from 16 residues. The CDR3 loop is CASSNRLAGGTDTQYF. In DNA, the CDR3 is TGTGCCAGCAGCAATAGACTAGCGGGAGGTACAGATACGCAGTATTTT.

The chain uses TRBV5-1 and TRBJ2-5, with 7 nucleotides matching TRBD2. This CDR3 has 14 amino acids. With V trimmed by 2 bases and J by 10 bases, 11 bases remained unmatched. Per germline, CDR1 SGHRS and CDR2 YFSETQ. The CDR3 nucleotides are TGCGCCAGCAGCTTAAACGGACTAGAAAGAGACCAGTACTTC. This sequence encodes CASSLNGLERDQYF.

The rearrangement links TRBV7-9 to TRBJ1-2; maybe TRBD1 (5 bases). The length of the CDR3 is 15 residues. In germline, CDR1 is SEHNR, CDR2 FQNEAQ (reference sequence). V lost 2 bases and J lost 1, with 11 bases in between. This chain's CDR3 is CASSLQGIINYGYTF. The CDR3 DNA follows: TGTGCCAGCAGCTTACAGGGAATTATTAACTATGGCTACACCTTC.

This rearrangement joins TRBV6-1 to TRBJ2-7; D may be TRBD1 (6 bases). The CDR3 extends over 12 amino acids. The V gene's germline CDR1 is MNHNS and CDR2 SASEGT. The V and J ends lost 8 bases and 0 bases respectively, with 8 bases between them. In nucleotides, the CDR3 is TGTGCCAGCGGGACACCCTCCTACGAGCAGTACTTC. It codes for CASGTPSYEQYF.

The genes are TRBV9 and TRBJ1-1; unclear D gene. Germline values: CDR1 SGDLS, CDR2 YYNGEE. Trimming removed 3 bases at V and 7 bases at J, with 13 bases between. The CDR3 contains 13 residues. The CDR3 loop is CASSDGSVGEAFF. The CDR3 DNA is TGTGCCAGCAGCGACGGGTCGGTCGGTGAAGCTTTCTTT.

The chain combines TRBV19 with TRBJ2-3; 7 bases fit TRBD1. Unmatched junction bases numbered 3, after V lost 4 bases and J lost 2 bases. Germline CDR1 is LNHDA and CDR2 is SQIVND (reference sequence). This CDR3 contains 14 residues. Written as DNA, the CDR3 is TGTGCCAGTAGTAAGGGACAGATCACAGATACGCAGTATTTT. Translation gives CASSKGQITDTQYF.

V is TRBV4-2 and J is TRBJ2-7; TRBD2 is a possible D gene (6 bases). The V end was cut by 1 base, the J end by 4 bases, with 23 bases between. The germline V gene has CDR1 LGHNA and CDR2 YNFKEQ. The CDR3 is 18 residues long. This chain's CDR3 is CASSQGGRTSLYPYEQYF. The CDR3 nucleotides are TGTGCCAGCAGCCAAGGGGGGAGGACCTCACTCTACCCTTACGAGCAGTACTTC.

The chain recombines TRBV10-1 with TRBJ1-1; D is possibly TRBD1 (5 bases). The CDR3 spans 13 residues. Trimming removed 6 bases from V and 1 base from J, with 9 bases in between. Germline CDR1 and CDR2: WNHNN and SYGVQD (reference sequence). The CDR3 DNA reads as TGCGCCAGCAGCTGGACAAGGAACACTGAAGCTTTCTTT. It specifies CASSWTRNTEAFF.

The V gene is TRBV11-2, the J gene TRBJ2-1, with 13 bases aligning to TRBD2. The ends lost 3 bases at V and 5 bases at J; junction bases unmatched: 1. The CDR3 is 15 amino acids. CDR1 is SGHAT and CDR2 is FQNNGV in the germline V gene. CDR3 sequence (DNA): TGTGCCAGCAGCTTGGGGACTAGCGGGAACAATGAGCAGTTCTTC. Protein: CASSLGTSGNNEQFF.

This clone is a singleton in its sample. The chain is built from TRBV28 and TRBJ2-7, with 12 bases fitting TRBD2. CDR1 and CDR2 from the germline V gene are MDHEN and SYDVKM. This CDR3 has 15 residues. V lost 3 bases to trimming and J lost 3 bases; unmatched junction nucleotides: 3. CDR3 in DNA: TGTGCCAGCAGTTTTGTGACTAGCGGGAGCTACGAGCAGTACTTC. Protein product: CASSFVTSGSYEQYF.

The chain joins TRBV5-1 to TRBJ2-1; 7 nucleotides line up with TRBD1. This CDR3 has 15 amino acids. The V and J ends lost 4 bases and 4 bases, in that order; junction bases with no gene match: 8. In germline, CDR1 is SGHRS, CDR2 YFSETQ. CDR3 in DNA: TGCGCCAGCAGCGCATCGGGACAGTATTACAATGAGCAGTTCTTC. Translating it yields CASSASGQYYNEQFF. The full variable domain, with the rest looked up from reference TRBV5-1 and TRBJ2-1, is KAGVTQTPRYLIKTRGQQVTLSCSPISGHRSVSWYQQTPGQGLQFLFEYFSETQRNKGNFPGRFSGRQFSNSRSEMNVSTLELGDSALYLCASSASGQYYNEQFFGPGTRLTVL.